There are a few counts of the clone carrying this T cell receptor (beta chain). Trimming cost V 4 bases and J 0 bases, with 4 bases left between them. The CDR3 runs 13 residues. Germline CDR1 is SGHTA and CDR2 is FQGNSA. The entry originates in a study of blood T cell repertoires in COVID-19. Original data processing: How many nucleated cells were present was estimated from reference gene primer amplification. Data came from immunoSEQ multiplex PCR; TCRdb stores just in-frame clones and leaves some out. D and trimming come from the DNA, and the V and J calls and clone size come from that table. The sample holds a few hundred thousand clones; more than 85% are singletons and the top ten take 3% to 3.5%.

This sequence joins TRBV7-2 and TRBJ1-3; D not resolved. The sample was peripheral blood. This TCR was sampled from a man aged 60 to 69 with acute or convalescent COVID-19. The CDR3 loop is CASSSRSGNTIYF. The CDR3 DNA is TGTGCCAGCAGCTCCCGCTCTGGAAACACCATATATTTT.